The next 12 T cell receptor beta chains were all read from a single sample in a study of blood T cell repertoires in COVID-19. Method: immunoSEQ multiplex PCR; TCRdb's copy keeps in-frame clones and lacks some. The sample lists 150,000 to 200,000 clones, roughly 80% seen once, with roughly 5.1% in the top ten. Sequenced sample: peripheral blood. The receptors were sampled from a woman aged 25 to 39 with acute or convalescent COVID-19.

The chain employs TRBV7-6 and TRBJ2-3; 8 bases are shared with TRBD1. Looked up from germline, CDR1 is SGHVS and CDR2 is FNYEAQ. The CDR3 spans 17 residues. V lost 1 base and J lost 4; bases outside the gene matches: 10. This chain's CDR3 is CASSLGWGRGRADTQYF. CDR3 nucleotides: TGTGCCAGCAGCTTAGGGTGGGGCAGGGGGCGCGCAGATACGCAGTATTTT.

In its sample, this clone was seen a few times. This chain uses TRBV30 with TRBJ1-5; possibly TRBD1 for D (6 bases). Per the germline V gene, CDR1 is GTSNPN and CDR2 is SVGIG (reference sequence). The CDR3 loop spans 14 amino acids. The V gene lost 3 bases and the J gene lost 9 bases, with 18 bases spanning the gap. CDR3 coding DNA: TGTGCCTGGAGCGGGGTGACAGGCCAATGGCCCCAGCATTTT. Its translation is CAWSGVTGQWPQHF.

The chain joins TRBV30 to TRBJ1-5; weak D call: TRBD1 (6 bases). The V gene lost 2 bases and the J gene lost 0 bases, with 20 bases spanning the gap. Per the germline V gene, CDR1 is GTSNPN and CDR2 is SVGIG (reference sequence). The length of the CDR3 is 18 residues. For the CDR3, the DNA is TGTGCCTGGAGTTCCAATGCCGGGACATTCAATAGCAATCAGCCCCAGCATTTT. Its translation: CAWSSNAGTFNSNQPQHF.

The sample holds a few counts of this clone. The genes are TRBV7-6 and TRBJ2-2; 7 nucleotides line up with TRBD1. Germline-derived CDR1 and CDR2 are SGHVS and FNYEAQ. Trimming removed 6 bases from V and 6 bases from J; junction bases left unmatched: 7. This CDR3 contains 14 residues. CDR3 sequence reads: CASRYTGEAGELFF. The CDR3 DNA reads TGTGCCAGCAGATACACAGGGGAAGCCGGGGAGCTGTTTTTT.

About this clone: Mismatch with germline at one junction end may stem from a read error. The genes are TRBV5-1 and TRBJ1-3; 8 bases are a match to TRBD1. Germline loops: CDR1 SGHRS, CDR2 YFSETQ. The CDR3 totals 14 residues. The CDR3 reads CASRLDRDGNTIYF. CDR3 DNA sequence: TGCGCCAGCAGATTGGACAGGGATGGAAACACCATATATTTT.

This rearrangement joins TRBV4-3 to TRBJ1-5; D unclear. The CDR3 is 13 amino acids. Germline V gene data show CDR1 as LGHNA and CDR2 as YSLEER. The V and J ends lost 1 base and 6 bases respectively, with 7 bases between them. The CDR3 region is CASSQGRGQPQHF. The DNA for the CDR3 is TGCGCCAGCAGCCAAGGACGGGGTCAGCCCCAGCATTTT.

V and J are TRBV28 and TRBJ2-7; 8 bases are a match to TRBD2. This CDR3 has 15 residues. After removal of 5 bases from V and 0 bases from J, the junction contained 6 bases not matched to a gene. Germline CDR1 reads MDHEN; CDR2 reads SYDVKM. The CDR3 region is CASSEYSGISYEQYF. CDR3 sequence (DNA): TGTGCCAGCAGTGAGTATAGCGGGATCTCCTACGAGCAGTACTTC. The entire variable domain, with the rest obtained from reference TRBV28 and TRBJ2-7, is as follows: DVKVTQSSRYLVKRTGEKVFLECVQDMDHENMFWYRQDPGLGLRLIYFSYDVKMKEKGDIPEGYSVSREKKERFSLILESASTNQTSMYLCASSEYSGISYEQYFGPGTRLTVT.

The V gene is TRBV7-9, the J gene TRBJ1-2; 8 bases map to TRBD1. In germline, CDR1 is SEHNR, CDR2 FQNEAQ (reference sequence). Unmatched junction bases numbered 3, after V lost 5 bases and J lost 4 bases. CDR3 length equals 13 residues. CDR3 DNA: TGTGCCAGCAGCCCCGGGACAGGCTATGGCTACACCTTC. Its translation: CASSPGTGYGYTF. Complete variable domain (other parts from reference TRBV7-9 and TRBJ1-2): DTGVSQNPRHKITKRGQNVTFRCDPISEHNRLYWYRQTLGQGPEFLTYFQNEAQLEKSRLLSDRFSAERPKGSFSTLEIQRTEQGDSAMYLCASSPGTGYGYTFGSGTRLTVV.

This rearrangement joins TRBV20-1 to TRBJ2-1; 7 nucleotides agree with TRBD2. V gave up 3 bases and J gave up 8 bases; unmatched junction bases: 7. Germline V gene lookup returns CDR1 DFQATT and CDR2 SNEGSKA (reference sequence). The CDR3 has 13 amino acids. As DNA, the CDR3 is TGCAGTGCTAGTCCGGGACTAATCGATGAGCAGTTCTTC. It codes for CSASPGLIDEQFF.

This rearrangement joins TRBV24-1 to TRBJ2-4, with a possible D match to TRBD2 (5 bases). This CDR3 spans 13 amino acids. Trimming stripped 6 bases from V and 1 base from J, with 6 bases between. The germline gives CDR1 KGHDR, CDR2 SFDVKD. DNA for the CDR3: TGTGCCACCAGTAGAGGGGCCAAAAACATTCAGTACTTC. Amino acid sequence: CATSRGAKNIQYF.

CDR3 amino acids: CASSDLLWGQGPYNEQFF. In nucleotides, the CDR3 is TGCGCCAGCAGTGATCTGCTATGGGGGCAGGGGCCGTACAATGAGCAGTTCTTC. The chain links TRBV10-1 to TRBJ2-1, with D perhaps TRBD1 (6 bases). CDR3 length: 18 residues. Trimming took off 3 bases at V and 4 bases at J, with 22 bases between the two ends. Germline V lookup: CDR1 WNHNN, CDR2 SYGVQD (reference sequence).

The CDR3 is CASSQDPQFNQPQHF. The CDR3 nucleotides read TGCGCCAGCAGCCAAGATCCACAGTTCAATCAGCCCCAGCATTTT. The chain employs TRBV4-1 and TRBJ1-5; no clear D gene. Germline CDR1 MGHRA, CDR2 YSYEKL. This CDR3 region has 15 residues. Deletions cut 0 bases from V and 3 bases from J, with 9 bases between.